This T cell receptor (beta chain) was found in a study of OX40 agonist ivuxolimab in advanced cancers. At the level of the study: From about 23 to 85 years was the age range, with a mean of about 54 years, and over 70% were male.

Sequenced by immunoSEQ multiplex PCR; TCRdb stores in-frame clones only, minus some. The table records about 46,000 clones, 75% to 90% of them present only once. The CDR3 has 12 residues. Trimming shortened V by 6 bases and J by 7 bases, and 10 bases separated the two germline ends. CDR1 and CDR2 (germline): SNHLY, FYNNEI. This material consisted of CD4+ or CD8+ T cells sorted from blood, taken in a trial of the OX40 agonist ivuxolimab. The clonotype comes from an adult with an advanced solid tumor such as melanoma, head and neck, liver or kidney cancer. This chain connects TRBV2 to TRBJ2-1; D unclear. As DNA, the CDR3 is TGTGCCAGCAGACCCGTGAGGAATGAGCAGTTCTTC. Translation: CASRPVRNEQFF.